The next 30 T cell receptor beta chains were all read from a single sample in a study of cytomegalovirus exposure and HLA in healthy donors. This PCR relied on a set of 60 Vbeta primers and 13 Jbeta primers. Repertoires were generated with immunoSEQ multiplex PCR, while TCRdb's copy carries only in-frame clones and drops some. The table lists about 150,000 clones, around three quarters of them singletons. Sequencing input: PBMCs. Receptors originate from a man between 40 and 49 years old in good health and CMV-seronegative.

The J gene is TRBJ1-2, the V gene TRBV6-1; D is undetermined. The CDR3 sequence is 13 residues long. Germline CDR1 is MNHNS and CDR2 is SASEGT. Deletions cut 2 bases from V and 5 bases from J, with 9 bases between. The CDR3 here is CASSEILNYGYTF. The CDR3 DNA is TGTGCCAGCAGTGAAATACTGAATTATGGCTACACCTTC.

The chain recombines TRBV28 with TRBJ1-5; TRBD1 matches at 7 bases. Germline V gene sequence: CDR1 MDHEN, CDR2 SYDVKM. The CDR3 loop spans 14 amino acids. The V and J ends lost 2 bases and 8 bases, in that order; junction bases with no gene match: 6. The CDR3 bases are TGTGCCAGCAGTTTAGCAGGGGGGAGAGAGCCCCAGCATTTT. Amino acids: CASSLAGGREPQHF.

A single count supports this clone. The V and J genes are TRBV14 and TRBJ2-2; 8 bases fit TRBD1. The CDR3 contains 18 residues. The V gene's germline CDR1 is SGHDN and CDR2 FVKESK. The J segment lost 4 bases and the V segment lost 0 bases, leaving 10 bases of the junction unmatched. CDR3 amino acids: CASSQERTGWRSTGELFF. The CDR3 DNA reads TGTGCCAGCAGCCAAGAAAGGACAGGGTGGAGGAGCACCGGGGAGCTGTTTTTT.

This sequence joins TRBV27 and TRBJ1-4; perhaps TRBD1 as D (5 bases). Germline V gives CDR1 MNHEY, CDR2 SMNVEV (reference sequence). V shed 4 bases and J shed 8 bases, with 11 bases lying between them. CDR3 size: 13 residues. The CDR3 DNA is TGTGCCAGCAGTTGGGACGGAGGGGAAAAACTGTTTTTT. Translation gives CASSWDGGEKLFF.

This clone has a single count. The chain carries TRBV6-5 and TRBJ1-1; D is unclear. This CDR3 is built from 9 residues. Germline V gene lookup returns CDR1 MNHEY and CDR2 SVGAGI. The CDR3 sequence: CGRESEAFF. The CDR3 bases are TGTGGGAGGGAATCTGAAGCTTTCTTT.

The rearrangement links TRBV6-1 to TRBJ1-3; D might be TRBD1 (5 bases). Germline CDR1 reads MNHNS; CDR2 reads SASEGT. There are 14 residues in the CDR3. Trimming removed 6 bases from V and 0 bases from J, with 9 bases in between. The CDR3 here is CASRQGNSGNTIYF. CDR3 bases: TGTGCCAGCAGGCAGGGCAACTCTGGAAACACCATATATTTT.

V usage is TRBV5-4 and J usage is TRBJ2-2; 8 nucleotides match TRBD1. Losses at the gene ends were 4 bases for V and 0 bases for J; bases not matched to a gene: 5. Germline loops: CDR1 SGHNT, CDR2 YYREEE (reference sequence). The CDR3 spans 16 residues. The CDR3 coding sequence is TGTGCCAGCAGCCCTCGACAGGGGTCGAACACCGGGGAGCTGTTTTTT. Amino acids: CASSPRQGSNTGELFF.

V usage is TRBV7-9 and J usage is TRBJ1-3, with TRBD1 matching over 7 bases. The CDR3 totals 15 residues. CDR1 and CDR2 (germline): SEHNR, FQNEAQ (reference sequence). V lost 8 bases to trimming and J lost 0 bases; unmatched junction nucleotides: 7. CDR3 amino acids: CASASQGSSGNTIYF. CDR3 DNA: TGTGCCAGCGCTTCACAGGGGAGCTCTGGAAACACCATATATTTT. The full variable domain, in which reference TRBV7-9 and TRBJ1-3 provide the parts outside the CDR3, is DTGVSQNPRHKITKRGQNVTFRCDPISEHNRLYWYRQTLGQGPEFLTYFQNEAQLEKSRLLSDRFSAERPKGSFSTLEIQRTEQGDSAMYLCASASQGSSGNTIYFGEGSWLTVV.

This clone was counted a single time. V is TRBV25-1 and J is TRBJ2-1; 7 positions match TRBD2. V trimming: 3 bases; J trimming: 6 bases; junction bases outside the gene matches: 11. Germline V gene sequence: CDR1 MGHDK, CDR2 SYGVNS. This CDR3 region has 16 residues. The CDR3 region is CASSDLFEGGSNEQFF. The CDR3 nucleotides are TGTGCCAGCAGTGATCTGTTCGAGGGAGGGAGCAATGAGCAGTTCTTC.

The CDR3 sequence: CASRNGGGRDTQYF. CDR3 nucleotide sequence: TGTGCCAGCAGAAACGGCGGCGGGCGAGATACGCAGTATTTT. The chain uses TRBV13 and TRBJ2-3, with D perhaps TRBD2 (5 bases). Trimming shortened V by 6 bases and J by 5 bases, and 15 bases separated the two germline ends. The CDR3 runs to 14 residues. The germline V gene encodes CDR1 PRHDT and CDR2 FYEKMQ (reference sequence).

CDR3 loop: CASSLNPPLRGDYGYTF. For the CDR3, the DNA is TGTGCCAGCAGCTTAAACCCCCCCCTTAGAGGCGACTATGGCTACACCTTC. The chain uses TRBV7-3 and TRBJ1-2; D gene uncertain. Deletions cut 1 base from V and 3 bases from J, with 18 bases between. This CDR3 is built from 17 residues. Germline V gene sequence: CDR1 SGHTA, CDR2 FQGTGA.

This clone was seen a single time. V usage is TRBV5-1 and J usage is TRBJ2-3; maybe TRBD1 (5 bases). From germline, CDR1 is SGHRS and CDR2 YFSETQ. The CDR3 is 15 amino acids. The V and J ends lost 0 bases and 6 bases respectively, with 14 bases between them. Here the CDR3 reads CASSLGGRESDTQYF. The CDR3 DNA reads TGCGCCAGCAGCTTGGGGGGCAGGGAATCGGATACGCAGTATTTT.

V is TRBV7-8 and J is TRBJ2-1; TRBD1 is a possible D gene (5 bases). The CDR3 runs to 17 residues. The V and J ends lost 5 bases and 10 bases respectively, with 27 bases between them. In germline, CDR1 is SGHVS, CDR2 FQNEAQ. CDR3 protein: CASSPSLVAGNTGEQFF. CDR3 in DNA: TGTGCCAGCAGCCCCAGCCTCGTGGCAGGGAATACGGGCGAGCAGTTCTTC.

Only one count was recorded for this clone. This chain joins TRBV7-8 and TRBJ1-5; 8 bases map to TRBD1. V trimming: 1 base; J trimming: 3 bases; junction bases outside the gene matches: 2. CDR3 length equals 15 residues. CDR1 SGHVS and CDR2 FQNEAQ come from the germline V gene. The DNA of the CDR3 is TGTGCCAGCAGCTTAGGGACAGGGATCAATCAGCCCCAGCATTTT. Translating it yields CASSLGTGINQPQHF.

The CDR3 here is CASSPDDLASGPQETQYF. DNA for the CDR3: TGTGCCAGCAGCCCCGATGATTTGGCTAGCGGGCCCCAAGAGACCCAGTACTTC. The chain has TRBV7-6 and TRBJ2-5, with 8 bases lining up with TRBD2. Germline V gives CDR1 SGHVS, CDR2 FNYEAQ. V shed 5 bases, J shed 1 base, and the junction held 15 bases outside the gene matches. The CDR3 length is 18 residues.

In its sample, this clone was seen once. This chain uses TRBV7-2 with TRBJ2-2; D perhaps matches TRBD1 (5 bases). Germline CDR1 reads SGHTA; CDR2 reads FQGNSA. V was cut by 2 bases and J by 8 bases, with 12 bases left in between. The CDR3 loop spans 14 amino acids. CDR3 bases: TGTGCCAGCAGCTTAATAGTAGGGGAAGGGGAGCTGTTTTTT. It is translated as CASSLIVGEGELFF. Full variable domain (outside the CDR3, taken from reference TRBV7-2 and TRBJ2-2): GAGVSQSPSNKVTEKGKDVELRCDPISGHTALYWYRQSLGQGLEFLIYFQGNSAPDKSGLPSDRFSAERTGGSVSTLTIQRTQQEDSAVYLCASSLIVGEGELFFGEGSRLTVL.

In its sample, this clone was seen a few times. The CDR3 DNA reads TGTGCCAGCAGCTTGAGGGGTGCCTACGAGCAGTACTTC. Translation gives CASSLRGAYEQYF. V usage is TRBV5-6 and J usage is TRBJ2-7; possible D gene TRBD1, 5 bases. The germline CDR1 and CDR2 sequences are SGHDT and YYEEEE. Trimming stripped 1 base from V and 2 bases from J, with 7 bases between. This CDR3 comprises 13 residues.

This chain links TRBV4-1 with TRBJ2-2, with D maybe TRBD1 (6 bases). Per germline, CDR1 MGHRA and CDR2 YSYEKL. The CDR3 contains 14 residues. V was cut by 3 bases and J by 8 bases, with 13 bases left in between. The DNA of the CDR3 is TGCGCCAGCAGCCAGGAGACAGGTGTGGGGGAGCTGTTTTTT. It codes for CASSQETGVGELFF.

The rearrangement uses TRBV30 and TRBJ2-5, with D hard to call. CDR3 length equals 15 residues. Per germline, CDR1 GTSNPN and CDR2 SVGIG (reference sequence). Trimming shortened V by 5 bases and J by 3 bases, and 19 bases separated the two germline ends. CDR3 nucleotide sequence: TGTGCCTGGGGTCCCGAGGCAGCGAGGAAAGAGACCCAGTACTTC. Translated, it gives CAWGPEAARKETQYF. Using reference TRBV30 and TRBJ2-5 for the parts outside the CDR3, the full variable domain is SQTIHQWPATLVQPVGSPLSLECTVEGTSNPNLYWYRQAAGRGLQLLFYSVGIGQISSEVPQNLSASRPQDRQFILSSKKLLLSDSGFYLCAWGPEAARKETQYFGPGTRLLVL.

The chain uses TRBV2 and TRBJ2-3; D is uncertain. Germline assignment: CDR1 SNHLY and CDR2 FYNNEI. Trimming pared 7 bases from V and 1 base from J, leaving 18 bases between. The CDR3 totals 16 residues. The CDR3 sequence is CASTYIQPEGTDTQYF. The CDR3 nucleotides read TGTGCCAGCACCTACATACAACCCGAGGGCACAGATACGCAGTATTTT.

This rearrangement joins TRBV6-5 to TRBJ2-5; 8 bases match TRBD2. Germline-derived CDR1 and CDR2 are MNHEY and SVGAGI. V shed 0 bases and J 5 bases; nucleotides not matched to a gene: 8. This CDR3 is 16 amino acids long. CDR3 bases: TGTGCCAGCAGTTACTCGGGCCGGGGGGGCTTGGAGACCCAGTACTTC. It specifies CASSYSGRGGLETQYF.

This chain joins TRBV30 and TRBJ2-3; 9 bases map to TRBD1. Trimming removed 5 bases from V and 5 bases from J; junction bases left unmatched: 11. Per germline, CDR1 GTSNPN and CDR2 SVGIG (reference sequence). The CDR3 runs to 15 residues. The CDR3 loop is CAWEDPGTGRDTQYF. The CDR3 DNA is TGTGCCTGGGAAGACCCCGGGACAGGGAGAGATACGCAGTATTTT.

V and J are TRBV29-1 and TRBJ2-1, with a weak D call TRBD2 (5 bases). The length of the CDR3 is 11 residues. V was pared by 7 bases and J by 8 bases, with 12 bases between. Looked up from germline, CDR1 is SQVTM and CDR2 is ANQGSEA. CDR3 protein: CSAPSTHEQFF. In DNA, the CDR3 is TGCAGCGCCCCTAGCACTCATGAGCAGTTCTTC.

The chain carries TRBV9 and TRBJ2-3; the match to TRBD2 covers 8 bases. V trimming: 4 bases; J trimming: 4 bases; junction bases outside the gene matches: 5. The CDR3 consists of 14 residues. The germline CDR1 and CDR2 sequences are SGDLS and YYNGEE. The CDR3 protein is CASSYTLAADTQYF. Written as DNA, the CDR3 is TGTGCCAGCAGCTACACACTAGCGGCAGATACGCAGTATTTT.

The V call is TRBV9, the J call TRBJ2-2, with 15 bases fitting TRBD2. Trimming removed 4 bases from V and 1 base from J; junction bases left unmatched: 5. Germline assignment: CDR1 SGDLS and CDR2 YYNGEE. The CDR3 has 18 amino acids. CDR3 residues: CASSPGLAGGRNTGELFF. DNA of the CDR3: TGTGCCAGCAGCCCAGGACTAGCGGGAGGGCGGAACACCGGGGAGCTGTTTTTT.

The rearrangement links TRBV7-9 to TRBJ1-3; no clear D gene. V lost 1 base and J 0 bases, leaving 7 bases between the germline ends. CDR1 and CDR2 from the germline V gene are SEHNR and FQNEAQ (reference sequence). The CDR3 consists of 15 residues. The CDR3 spells CASSLGPVSGNTIYF. CDR3 DNA sequence: TGTGCCAGCAGCTTAGGCCCAGTCTCTGGAAACACCATATATTTT. Full variable domain (rest looked up from reference TRBV7-9 and TRBJ1-3): DTGVSQNPRHKITKRGQNVTFRCDPISEHNRLYWYRQTLGQGPEFLTYFQNEAQLEKSRLLSDRFSAERPKGSFSTLEIQRTEQGDSAMYLCASSLGPVSGNTIYFGEGSWLTVV.

On this clone itself: At one of its ends the junction is not consistent with the germline gene, which may arise from a read error. The rearrangement uses TRBV30 and TRBJ2-4; TRBD2 matches at 13 bases. This CDR3 is built from 14 residues. CDR1 and CDR2 from the germline V gene are GTSNPN and SVGIG (reference sequence). The CDR3 DNA reads TGTGCCTGGGGGACTAGCGGGGCGAAAAACAGTCAGTACTTC. As protein: CAWGTSGAKNSQYF.

The chain combines TRBV4-1 with TRBJ2-5; D is possibly TRBD2 (5 bases). Trimming pared 1 base from V and 5 bases from J, leaving 11 bases between. CDR1 and CDR2 from the germline V gene are MGHRA and YSYEKL. This CDR3 has 14 residues. CDR3 in amino acids: CASSQVGGGETQYF. CDR3 nucleotide sequence: TGCGCCAGCAGCCAAGTTGGAGGAGGCGAGACCCAGTACTTC.

V gene TRBV19 combines with J gene TRBJ1-1; 9 positions agree with TRBD1. The germline CDR1 and CDR2 sequences are LNHDA and SQIVND (reference sequence). The ends lost 5 bases at V and 3 bases at J; junction bases unmatched: 1. CDR3 length equals 13 residues. Here the CDR3 DNA reads TGTGCCAGTAGTCGGACAGGGGACACTGAAGCTTTCTTT. Protein sequence: CASSRTGDTEAFF.

The V call is TRBV15, the J call TRBJ1-2; 7 bases match TRBD1. The CDR3 runs to 15 residues. The ends lost 3 bases at V and 8 bases at J; junction bases unmatched: 12. Germline V gene data show CDR1 as LNHNV and CDR2 as YYDKDF (reference sequence). CDR3 amino acids: CATSSGRGGAGGYTF. For the CDR3, the DNA is TGTGCCACCAGCAGTGGAAGAGGGGGCGCAGGGGGCTACACCTTC.